Sequencing of this T cell receptor beta chain was carried out in a study of T cell clusters in autoimmune cytopenias. According to its frequency, this clonotype is medium-sized (0.01 to 0.1%). One tube held mixed TRB-A and TRB-B primer pools for touch-down PCR. TCRdb reprocessed the multiplex PCR reads and keeps a single row for each CDR3 protein, giving no DNA. The sample data list under 8,500 distinct CDR3 sequences. This CDR3 has 19 amino acids. The V gene's germline CDR1 is GTSNPN and CDR2 SVGIG (reference sequence). Each sample's input was about 270 ng genomic DNA, roughly 38,000 genome equivalents. These records were also assigned to another study, of T cell repertoires in aging, cancer and after chemotherapy. That work contributes: Donors were grouped into six age bands spanning 30 or younger through 70 or older. Age-matched healthy donors had significantly more diverse, less clonal blood TCR repertoires than untreated cancer patients. Loss of evenness, beyond lost richness, contributed to age-related TCR diversity decline in cancer patients. In each cancer cohort, median generation probability increased across chemotherapy, suggesting thymic output rebounded.

The source of this sequence is a human donor in good health. This chain joins TRBV30 and TRBJ2-7; checking the TCRdb D call of TRBD2 is not possible without DNA. Sequences were obtained from peripheral blood. The CDR3 spells CAWSVSFLAPEGSEYEQYF.